This T cell receptor beta chain is drawn from a study of blood T cell repertoires in COVID-19. On the study more broadly: Cohort 3 recovered donors had two negative PCRs, clearance, or symptom resolution. Samples representing acute and convalescent COVID-19 were sourced from the United States, Italy and Spain.

This clone was counted once. Participants spanned ages about 18 to 95 years and resided in about two dozen US areas. Here immunoSEQ multiplex PCR was the method, and the copy in TCRdb shows in-frame clones only, minus some. The data show roughly 140,000 clones, over 70% seen once. CDR1 is SGHVS and CDR2 is FNYEAQ in the germline V gene. The CDR3 consists of 15 residues. Trimming pared 1 base from V and 3 bases from J, leaving 13 bases between. The source of this sequence is a man aged 50-60 years in a cohort exposed to, infected with or recovered from COVID-19 (not recorded which). The gene calls are TRBV7-6 and TRBJ2-7; tentatively, D is TRBD2 (6 bases). Sequences were obtained from PBMCs or T cells enriched from blood (not recorded which). In nucleotides, the CDR3 is TGTGCCAGCAGCTTAGGGGGGGACGCACGCTACGAGCAGTACTTC. It codes for CASSLGGDARYEQYF.